These 15 T cell receptor beta chains were sequenced from one sample in a study of blood T cells in healthy people across ages. Next came a second PCR, run for roughly 7 to 12 cycles, which used a sample-barcoded 5' primer along with a J-beta primer mix. TCRdb called the 5' RACE reads again in MiXCR, with one record for every CDR3 protein. Found here are 1,100,000 or so distinct CDR3 sequences, roughly 45% of them singletons; the top ten hold approximately 19%. Specimen: blood. Receptor source: a woman in her sixties in good health.

Comments on this clonotype: A much bigger clone sits one base away, suggesting this may be a read error. CDR3 nucleotides: TGCAGTGCTAGAGTGACTAGCAGGAGGCAGTTCTTC. It specifies CSARVTSRRQFF. This chain uses TRBV20-1 with TRBJ2-1; 7 bases align to TRBD2. This CDR3 is built from 12 residues. With 1 base clipped from V and 12 bases from J, the junction kept 6 bases outside the gene matches. Germline V lookup: CDR1 DFQATT, CDR2 SNEGSKA (reference sequence).

This clonotype was observed a few times. The chain couples TRBV6-5 to TRBJ2-7; D may be TRBD1 (6 bases). Matching the DNA end better, TRBJ2-5 makes the J call doubtful. CDR3 length: 15 amino acids. Germline V gene lookup returns CDR1 MNHEY and CDR2 SVGAGI. For the CDR3, the DNA is TGTGCCAGCAGTTACTCGAGGGGACAATGGGAGACCCAGTACTTC. Encoded protein: CASSYSRGQWETQYF.

This clonotype was detected only a few times. This chain connects TRBV5-1 to TRBJ2-3, with 11 bases that match TRBD2. CDR1 is SGHRS, CDR2 YFSETQ, per germline. This CDR3 is 19 amino acids long. Trimming took 7 bases from V and 0 from J; bases not matched to a gene: 16. Here the CDR3 reads CASADGGLAEGPSTDTQYF. As DNA, the CDR3 is TGCGCCAGCGCAGATGGGGGACTAGCGGAGGGACCTAGCACAGATACGCAGTATTTT. The full variable domain, completed using reference TRBV5-1 and TRBJ2-3, is KAGVTQTPRYLIKTRGQQVTLSCSPISGHRSVSWYQQTPGQGLQFLFEYFSETQRNKGNFPGRFSGRQFSNSRSEMNVSTLELGDSALYLCASADGGLAEGPSTDTQYFGPGTRLTVL.

This clonotype occurred a few times. This chain links TRBV7-9 with TRBJ2-1, with D possibly being TRBD2 (5 bases). CDR3 size: 15 residues. The germline V gene encodes CDR1 SEHNR and CDR2 FQNEAQ (reference sequence). The V end was cut by 2 bases, the J end by 7 bases, with 15 bases between. CDR3 loop: CASSLIARNLNEQFF. The CDR3 region has the DNA TGTGCCAGCAGCTTAATAGCGCGAAATCTTAATGAGCAGTTCTTC.

J is TRBJ2-3 and V is TRBV6-6; TRBD1 matches at 7 bases. CDR1 MNHNY and CDR2 SVGAGI come from the germline V gene (reference sequence). CDR3 size: 14 residues. V was pared by 7 bases and J by 3 bases, with 7 bases of the junction left unmatched. This CDR3 is CASTFSQGTDTQYF. The CDR3 nucleotides are TGTGCCAGCACCTTCTCACAGGGGACAGATACGCAGTATTTT.

Here the CDR3 reads CASSRGPQDTQYF. DNA for the CDR3: TGCGCCAGCAGCAGGGGACCTCAAGATACGCAGTATTTT. This sequence joins TRBV4-1 and TRBJ2-3; either TRBD1 or TRBD2 may fit D (5 bases each). CDR3 length: 13 residues. Germline CDR1 is MGHRA and CDR2 is YSYEKL. Trimming shortened V by 5 bases and J by 5 bases, and 11 bases separated the two germline ends.

The CDR3 DNA reads as TGCAGTGCAGGGAGGGGGGACACTGAAGCTTTCTTT. Residues: CSAGRGDTEAFF. The chain recombines TRBV20-1 with TRBJ1-1; a weak D match, TRBD1 (6 bases). The CDR3 has 12 amino acids. V was shortened by 6 bases and J by 3 bases, with 11 bases between the two germline ends. Germline V gene data show CDR1 as DFQATT and CDR2 as SNEGSKA (reference sequence).

This clonotype was found once. The V gene is TRBV6-6, the J gene TRBJ2-3; D is perhaps TRBD1 or TRBD2 (5 bases each). Germline V lookup: CDR1 MNHNY, CDR2 SVGAGI (reference sequence). The CDR3 has 17 amino acids. V lost 0 bases and J lost 1, with 14 bases in between. Here the CDR3 reads CASSYSGAPVGTDTQYF. DNA for the CDR3: TGTGCCAGCAGTTACTCCGGGGCACCTGTTGGCACAGATACGCAGTATTTT.

V and J are TRBV12-3 or TRBV12-4 and TRBJ2-5, with D possibly being TRBD1 (7 bases). This CDR3 region has 13 residues. V was cut by 6 bases and J by 4 bases, with 12 bases left in between. The CDR3, as DNA: TGTGCCAGCAGGCAGGGGGGCCGAGAGACCCAGTACTTC. This gives the protein CASRQGGRETQYF.

Remarks on this clonotype: Relative to the germline gene, one junction end is altered; a read error may explain this. This sequence joins TRBV7-9 and TRBJ1-2; D gene uncertain. CDR3 length: 14 residues. In germline, CDR1 is SEHNR, CDR2 FQNEAQ (reference sequence). The CDR3 reads CARSLDGRYYGYTF. Here the CDR3 DNA reads TGTGCCCGCAGCTTAGACGGTCGGTACTATGGCTACACCTTC.

This clonotype was seen more than once but under ten times. V is TRBV7-9 and J is TRBJ2-7, with 7 nucleotides matching TRBD1. The V gene end was trimmed by 5 bases and the J gene end by 4 bases; junction bases not matched to a gene: 8. The CDR3 has 14 residues. Germline CDR1 reads SEHNR; CDR2 reads FQNEAQ (reference sequence). This CDR3 reads CASSQKGAAYEQYF. In DNA form, the CDR3 reads TGTGCCAGCAGCCAAAAGGGGGCGGCGTACGAGCAGTACTTC. Full variable domain (outside the CDR3, taken from reference TRBV7-9 and TRBJ2-7): DTGVSQNPRHKITKRGQNVTFRCDPISEHNRLYWYRQTLGQGPEFLTYFQNEAQLEKSRLLSDRFSAERPKGSFSTLEIQRTEQGDSAMYLCASSQKGAAYEQYFGPGTRLTVT.

This clonotype was observed a handful of times. The chain joins TRBV29-1 to TRBJ2-1; D may match TRBD1 or TRBD2 (5 bases each). Germline V gives CDR1 SQVTM, CDR2 ANQGSEA. V lost 7 bases to trimming and J lost 1 base, with 17 bases between them. This CDR3 has 15 residues. CDR3 residues: CSGDGTSKSYNEQFF. The CDR3 nucleotides read TGCAGCGGGGACGGGACCTCCAAATCCTACAATGAGCAGTTCTTC.

This clonotype was observed a handful of times. The V and J genes are TRBV29-1 and TRBJ1-2; possible D gene TRBD1, 5 bases. Germline CDR1 and CDR2: SQVTM and ANQGSEA. V lost 0 bases and J lost 3, with 14 bases in between. There are 15 residues in the CDR3. CDR3 nucleotide sequence: TGCAGCGTTGAAGATCCGAGACAGCGTGACTATGGCTACACCTTC. This encodes CSVEDPRQRDYGYTF.

This chain uses TRBV20-1 with TRBJ1-5; 8 positions match TRBD1. V dropped 4 bases and J dropped 1; count of bases not matched to a gene: 6. Germline assignment: CDR1 DFQATT and CDR2 SNEGSKA (reference sequence). CDR3 size: 15 residues. In DNA form, the CDR3 reads TGCAGTGCTAAAGACAGGGGAGTGAGCAATCAGCCCCAGCATTTT. This encodes CSAKDRGVSNQPQHF.

The CDR3 spells CATEGGRETQYF. The CDR3, as DNA: TGTGCCACCGAGGGGGGTAGGGAGACCCAGTACTTC. This chain links TRBV28 with TRBJ2-7, with D perhaps being TRBD1 or TRBD2 (6 bases each). The tail of the sequence fits TRBJ2-5 better, so the J call may be wrong. CDR1 MDHEN and CDR2 SYDVKM come from the germline V gene. The CDR3 runs to 12 residues.